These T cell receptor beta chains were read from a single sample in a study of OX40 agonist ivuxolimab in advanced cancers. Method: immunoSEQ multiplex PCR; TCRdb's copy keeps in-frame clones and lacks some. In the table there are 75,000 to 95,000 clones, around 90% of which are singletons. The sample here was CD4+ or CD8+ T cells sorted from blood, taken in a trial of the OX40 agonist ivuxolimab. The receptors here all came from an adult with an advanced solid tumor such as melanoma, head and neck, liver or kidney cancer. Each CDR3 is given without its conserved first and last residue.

CDR3: ASSSQTNTEAF; J: TRBJ1-1; V: TRBV6-1
CDR3: ASSLVRTSGGALYNEQF; J: TRBJ2-1; V: TRBV7-8
CDR3: ASSNTVGNEQF; J: TRBJ2-1; V: TRBV6-6
CDR3: ASSQPSSGGLYNEQF; J: TRBJ2-1; V: TRBV4-2
CDR3: ASSTDHSSYGYT; J: TRBJ1-2; V: TRBV5-4
CDR3: ASRPTGIGNEKLF; J: TRBJ1-4; V: TRBV27
CDR3: AWSVGWALH; J: TRBJ1-6; V: TRBV30
CDR3: ASSPWTSGSGGQF; J: TRBJ2-1; V: TRBV4-1
CDR3: ASSLSASGDYNEQF; J: TRBJ2-1; V: TRBV27
CDR3: ASSLGAGNTIY; J: TRBJ1-3; V: TRBV5-5
CDR3: STQYDGLAGYEQY; J: TRBJ2-7; V: TRBV29-1
CDR3: ASSEGPSVSYEQY; J: TRBJ2-7; V: TRBV2
CDR3: ASSQAATEAF; J: TRBJ1-1; V: TRBV14
CDR3: ASSSDRGTYEQY; J: TRBJ2-7; V: TRBV7-9
CDR3: ASSGTSGGPRAQY; J: TRBJ2-3; V: TRBV9
CDR3: ASSDPWTEGVEQY; J: TRBJ2-7; V: TRBV6-1
CDR3: ASSVLGTLGETQY; J: TRBJ2-5; V: TRBV9
CDR3: ASSYISELAGSQY; J: TRBJ2-3; V: TRBV6-6
CDR3: ASSQEGTGNQPQH; J: TRBJ1-5; V: TRBV4-1
CDR3: ASSSSGTGITEAF; J: TRBJ1-1; V: TRBV7-9
CDR3: ASSPWTGYEQY; J: TRBJ2-7; V: TRBV5-5
CDR3: ASSFSRGYNEQF; J: TRBJ2-1; V: TRBV27
CDR3: ASSPSGWGYQETQY; J: TRBJ2-5; V: TRBV5-4
CDR3: AISGGAKYNEQF; J: TRBJ2-1; V: TRBV10-2
CDR3: ASTLRSGLIDYGYT; J: TRBJ1-2; V: TRBV2
CDR3: ASSIGTEENTEAF; J: TRBJ1-1; V: TRBV19
CDR3: ASSSPRETQY; J: TRBJ2-5; V: TRBV19
CDR3: ASSRGQGGKSNQPQH; J: TRBJ1-5; V: TRBV5-1
CDR3: ASTPTWGGYGYT; J: TRBJ1-2; V: TRBV5-6
CDR3: ASSEGTEAF; J: TRBJ1-1; V: TRBV6-4
CDR3: ASSPDRGGTEAF; J: TRBJ1-1; V: TRBV4-3
CDR3: ASSSPGQSYEQY; J: TRBJ2-7; V: TRBV7-9
CDR3: ATSPYSGGGEQF; J: TRBJ2-1; V: TRBV15
CDR3: ASSFYSSGGAHEQF; J: TRBJ2-1; V: TRBV13
CDR3: ASSFQGWSHNQPQH; J: TRBJ1-5; V: TRBV5-6
CDR3: ASSGAISAYEQY; J: TRBJ2-7; V: TRBV5-1
CDR3: ASSLLAGGYEQY; J: TRBJ2-7; V: TRBV11-2
CDR3: ASSSGLPGELF; J: TRBJ2-2; V: TRBV5-6
CDR3: ASSPFTAQTQY; J: TRBJ2-5; V: TRBV7-7
CDR3: ASSSYGTDTQY; J: TRBJ2-3; V: TRBV7-8
CDR3: ASSVGQGYYEQY; J: TRBJ2-7; V: TRBV19
CDR3: ASSPRTDTLLNEQF; J: TRBJ2-1; V: TRBV7-6
CDR3: AISEPGTDYEQY; J: TRBJ2-7; V: TRBV10-3
CDR3: ASSMIAGATDTQY; J: TRBJ2-3; V: TRBV5-1
CDR3: ASSTDGPNLSSGEQY; J: TRBJ2-7; V: TRBV7-9
CDR3: ASSEGQGIYT; J: TRBJ1-2; V: TRBV7-9
CDR3: ASSFRLAGGPLLYEQY; J: TRBJ2-7; V: TRBV7-8
CDR3: SVTSTESSYEQY; J: TRBJ2-7; V: TRBV29-1
CDR3: ASSPRREVVNEQY; J: TRBJ2-7; V: TRBV27
CDR3: ASQGLAGGHGDTQY; J: TRBJ2-3; V: TRBV10-3
CDR3: ASRRGVPPEAF; J: TRBJ1-1; V: TRBV6-4
CDR3: ASSLQTGYDEQY; J: TRBJ2-7; V: TRBV27
CDR3: ASSEGHRALRGDEQY; J: TRBJ2-7; V: TRBV2